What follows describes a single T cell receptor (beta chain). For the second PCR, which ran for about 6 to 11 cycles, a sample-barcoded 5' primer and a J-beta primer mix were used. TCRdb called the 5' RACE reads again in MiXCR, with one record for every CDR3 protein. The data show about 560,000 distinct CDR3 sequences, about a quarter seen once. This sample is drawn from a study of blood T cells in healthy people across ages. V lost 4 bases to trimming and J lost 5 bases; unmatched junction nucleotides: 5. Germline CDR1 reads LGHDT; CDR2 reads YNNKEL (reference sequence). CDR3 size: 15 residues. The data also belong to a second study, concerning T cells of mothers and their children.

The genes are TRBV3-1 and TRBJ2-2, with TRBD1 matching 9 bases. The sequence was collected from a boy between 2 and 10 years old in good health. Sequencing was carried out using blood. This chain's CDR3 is CASSRGTGWTGELFF. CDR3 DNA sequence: TGTGCCAGCAGCCGGGGGACAGGGTGGACCGGGGAGCTGTTTTTT.